This T cell receptor (beta chain) was sequenced for a study of metastatic and nonmetastatic thyroid tumors. Overall study context: A comparison of repertoires was made across blood and tumor or nodule tissue from malignant and benign thyroid patients. Notes on the study in general: Across blood and tumor, TCR beta diversity in malignant thyroid tumors was reportedly significantly higher than in benign nodules.

A few counts support this clone. Its matching antigen is unknown. In germline, CDR1 is SNHLY, CDR2 FYNNEI. V lost 8 bases and J lost 4; bases outside the gene matches: 16. This CDR3 has 16 residues. Per the study methods: Building a distant-metastasis classifier for papillary thyroid cancer drew on CDR3 differences across clinicopathological groups. MiXCR reprocessed the PCR reads for TCRdb. Clone size and V and J calls follow TCRdb, not the original study. This table holds more than 20,000 clones, about 20% found once. Thyroid surgery took place with no prior treatment in any patient. Sample: tumor tissue. The receptor was isolated from a female donor with papillary thyroid cancer or a benign thyroid nodule (not recorded which). Some clones in this sample may be carry-over from other donors' samples. V and J are TRBV2 and TRBJ1-2; 7 bases match TRBD1. The CDR3 region has the DNA TGTGCCAGCCGTGGCGGAGGCGCAGGGGGGAGCTATGGCTACACCTTC. It specifies CASRGGGAGGSYGYTF. Supplemented by reference TRBV2 and TRBJ1-2, the full variable domain reads EPEVTQTPSHQVTQMGQEVILRCVPISNHLYFYWYRQILGQKVEFLVSFYNNEISEKSEIFDDQFSVERPDGSNFTLKIRSTKLEDSAMYFCASRGGGAGGSYGYTFGSGTRLTVV.